This T cell receptor (beta chain) originates from a study of beta chain features in type 1 diabetes. Isolated RNA was reverse transcribed in full, so expressed TCRB transcripts were sequenced. Sequenced by immunoSEQ multiplex PCR; TCRdb stores in-frame clones only, minus some. The sample carries around 450,000 clones, about an eighth recorded once. The CDR3 spans 14 residues. Trimming removed 4 bases at V and 6 bases at J, with 14 bases between. Germline CDR1 reads LGHNA; CDR2 reads YSLEER. This clone was observed a few times. The specimen sequenced was naive CD4+ T cells from blood. The TCR comes from a woman in her late teens or twenties in good health. This chain joins TRBV4-3 and TRBJ2-3; D unclear. CDR3 amino acids: CASSRKSSADTQYF. The CDR3 DNA follows: TGCGCCAGCAGCCGGAAGAGTTCCGCGGATACGCAGTATTTT.